The clone carrying this T cell receptor (beta chain) was seen a few times. Its antigen is not identified. These data belong to a study of OX40 agonist ivuxolimab in advanced cancers. Profiled with immunoSEQ multiplex PCR; TCRdb holds only in-frame clones, not every one. Among 65,000 to 80,000 clones, 91% were seen once, and the ten largest hold about 0.33%. Study-level findings and limits: Some nonresponders likewise displayed low normalized T-cell clonal expansion. Among the least clonally expanded were partial responders at 0.1-3.0 mg/kg.

People who had autoimmune disease history or systemic immunosuppression were excluded. The germline CDR1 and CDR2 sequences are SGHTA and FQGTGA. Trimming took 4 bases from V and 6 from J, leaving 15 bases between them. CDR3 length: 14 residues. The sample in question was CD4+ or CD8+ T cells sorted from blood, obtained in a trial of the OX40 agonist ivuxolimab. V and J are TRBV7-3 and TRBJ1-2; D is possibly TRBD1 (5 bases). This clonotype originated in an adult with an advanced solid tumor such as melanoma, head and neck, liver or kidney cancer. The CDR3 region is CASSSGARMDGYTF. CDR3 sequence (DNA): TGTGCCAGCAGCTCTGGGGCAAGGATGGATGGCTACACCTTC.